This entry is about one TCR beta chain. CDR3 length: 15 residues. Per the germline V gene, CDR1 is SEHNR and CDR2 is FQNEAQ (reference sequence). cDNA was produced in eight separate reactions per sample. TCRdb re-called the 5' RACE reads, yielding one record per CDR3 amino acid sequence without DNA. The specimen's table records just over 300,000 distinct CDR3 sequences. The data are from a study of monozygotic twins with inflammatory bowel disease. The specimen sequenced was blood. This sequence was found in a human donor with ulcerative colitis or Crohn's disease, or a healthy co-twin of an affected twin (not recorded which). The chain uses TRBV7-9 and TRBJ2-1; TCRdb picks TRBD2, but there is no DNA to check that call. CDR3: CASRILAGVSDEQFF.